Below are 7 T cell receptor beta chains sequenced from a single sample in a study of cytomegalovirus exposure and HLA in healthy donors. Produced via immunoSEQ multiplex PCR; TCRdb's table is partial and in-frame only. This table has about 150,000 clones, approximately 86% appearing once. Material: PBMCs. Receptors were obtained from a man between 18 and 29 years old in good health and CMV-seropositive.

As for this clone: Different DNA sequences within this sample yield the same CDR3. The chain has TRBV19 and TRBJ1-1; TRBD1 agrees at 8 bases. V lost 4 bases, J lost 0 bases, and 4 bases stayed unmatched. CDR3 length: 15 amino acids. Per germline, CDR1 LNHDA and CDR2 SQIVND (reference sequence). The DNA of the CDR3 is TGTGCCAGTAGTAGCCGGACAGGGATGAACACTGAAGCTTTCTTT. Protein: CASSSRTGMNTEAFF.

The CDR3 is CASSLDQARALSFYGYTF. The CDR3 DNA reads TGCGCCAGCAGCTTGGACCAGGCGAGGGCCTTGAGCTTCTATGGCTACACCTTC. The chain links TRBV5-1 to TRBJ1-2; no firm D call. Trimming cost V 0 bases and J 4 bases, with 22 bases left between them. The germline gives CDR1 SGHRS, CDR2 YFSETQ. The CDR3 has 18 amino acids.

The V call is TRBV5-1, the J call TRBJ2-7; TRBD2 matches 13 bases. V was clipped by 0 bases and J by 5 bases; unmatched bases: 11. Germline assignment: CDR1 SGHRS and CDR2 YFSETQ. CDR3 length equals 18 residues. CDR3 amino acids: CASSLANWGTSGNDEQYF. The CDR3 DNA reads as TGCGCCAGCAGCTTGGCCAATTGGGGGACTAGCGGGAACGACGAGCAGTACTTC.

This sequence joins TRBV27 and TRBJ2-3; the match to TRBD2 covers 14 bases. Germline CDR1 and CDR2: MNHEY and SMNVEV (reference sequence). The CDR3 has 17 residues. Losses at the gene ends were 5 bases for V and 3 bases for J; bases not matched to a gene: 7. CDR3 sequence reads: CASSRWTSGRRTDTQYF. CDR3 sequence (DNA): TGTGCCAGCAGTCGGTGGACTAGCGGGAGGAGGACAGATACGCAGTATTTT.

This clone was detected only a few times. CDR3: CASSLRFVETQYF. The CDR3 nucleotides are TGTGCCAGCAGCTTGCGGTTCGTAGAGACCCAGTACTTC. V and J are TRBV5-5 and TRBJ2-5; D not certain. The ends were cut back, 1 base at V and 4 bases at J, with 8 bases in the middle. Germline V gives CDR1 SGHKS, CDR2 YYEKEE (reference sequence). The CDR3 sequence is 13 residues long.

The rearrangement joins TRBV7-2 to TRBJ2-7; 9 positions agree with TRBD1. Unmatched junction bases numbered 9, after V lost 7 bases and J lost 5 bases. From germline, CDR1 is SGHTA and CDR2 FQGNSA. CDR3 length: 14 residues. CDR3: CASNQGDRVHEQYF. The CDR3 coding sequence is TGTGCCAGCAACCAGGGGGACAGGGTGCACGAGCAGTACTTC.

The chain recombines TRBV5-1 with TRBJ1-1; perhaps TRBD1 as D (6 bases). The CDR3 length is 13 residues. Per the germline V gene, CDR1 is SGHRS and CDR2 is YFSETQ. With 2 bases removed from V and 2 bases from J, the gap between germline ends came to 7 bases. The CDR3 loop is CASSLQGNTEAFF. DNA for the CDR3: TGCGCCAGCAGCTTACAGGGAAACACTGAAGCTTTCTTT. The full variable domain, with the rest looked up from reference TRBV5-1 and TRBJ1-1, is KAGVTQTPRYLIKTRGQQVTLSCSPISGHRSVSWYQQTPGQGLQFLFEYFSETQRNKGNFPGRFSGRQFSNSRSEMNVSTLELGDSALYLCASSLQGNTEAFFGQGTRLTVV.